This is a list of T cell receptor beta chains from one sample in a study of T cells in Graves' hyperthyroidism and ophthalmopathy. TCRdb re-analysed the multiplex PCR reads in MiXCR, keeping a single row per CDR3 protein. The data contain hundreds of thousands of distinct CDR3 sequences, more than 15% of them singletons. The sample consisted of blood. The receptors were gathered from a woman under 30 with Graves' hyperthyroidism that later progressed to Graves' ophthalmopathy. The CDR3 runs from the conserved cysteine through the conserved F or W. D genes are given only for firm matches. The size entry is marked missing in some rows and otherwise reads once, few, many or a size class.

>15|TRBJ2-3|many|TRBV7-9|TRBD2
CASSSSGRAADTQYF
TGTGCCAGCAGCTCTAGCGGGAGGGCCGCGGATACGCAGTATTTT
>15|TRBJ2-5|NA|TRBV19|TRBD2
CASRTAGGVKETQYF
TGTGCCAGTAGAACGGCGGGAGGGGTGAAAGAGACCCAGTACTTC
>15|TRBJ2-7|many|TRBV10-3|TRBD1
CAISKSGTGEYEQYF
TGTGCCATCAGTAAGTCCGGGACAGGGGAATACGAGCAGTACTTC
>14|TRBJ1-1|many|TRBV28|NA
CASSLGGANTEAFF
TGTGCCAGCAGTTTGGGGGGGGCGAACACTGAAGCTTTCTTT
>16|TRBJ2-3|once|TRBV10-3|TRBD1
CATSEWGQGASDTQYF
TGTGCCACCAGTGAGTGGGGACAGGGGGCATCAGATACGCAGTATTTT
>12|TRBJ1-4|many|TRBV28|NA
CASKTLGEKLFF
TGTGCCAGCAAAACACTGGGGGAAAAACTGTTTTTT
>13|TRBJ1-1|many|TRBV20-1|NA
CSARDMGDTEAFF
TGCAGTGCTAGAGATATGGGGGACACTGAAGCTTTCTTT
>15|TRBJ2-3|NA|TRBV27|TRBD1
CASIAGQERTDTQYF
TGTGCCAGCATCGCGGGACAGGAGCGCACAGATACGCAGTATTTT
>16|TRBJ2-5|many|TRBV6-2/TRBV6-3|NA
CASSPPRWRGQETQYF
TGTGCCAGCAGTCCTCCCAGGTGGAGGGGTCAAGAGACCCAGTACTTC
>14|TRBJ2-7|many|TRBV10-1|NA
CASSESGAGNEQYF
TGCGCCAGCAGTGAGTCGGGAGCCGGGAACGAGCAGTACTTC
>15|TRBJ2-1|few|TRBV29-1|NA
CSVDLWLEGVHEQFF
TGCAGCGTTGATCTATGGCTAGAAGGGGTCCATGAGCAGTTCTTC
>14|TRBJ1-1|many|TRBV28|NA
CASSPDKLATEAFF
TGTGCCAGCAGTCCCGACAAGTTAGCCACTGAAGCTTTCTTT
>14|TRBJ1-5|many|TRBV2|NA
CASSEGRVNQPQHF
TGTGCCAGCAGTGAAGGGCGGGTAAATCAGCCCCAGCATTTT
>15|TRBJ2-1|many|TRBV7-2|TRBD2
CASSLWLAEEGEQFF
TGTGCCAGCAGCTTATGGCTAGCGGAGGAGGGTGAGCAGTTCTTC
>15|TRBJ2-7|many|TRBV7-9|NA
CASSRYGQSSYEQYF
TGTGCCAGCAGCCGTTACGGACAGTCCTCCTACGAGCAGTACTTC
>15|TRBJ1-6|few|TRBV4-3|NA
CASSQDSSLGSPLHF
TGCGCCAGCAGCCAGGATTCGTCTCTGGGTTCACCCCTCCACTTT
>15|TRBJ1-6|NA|TRBV5-8|TRBD1
CASSLIHRGNSPLHF
TGTGCCAGCAGCTTGATCCACAGGGGAAATTCACCCCTCCACTTT
>15|TRBJ2-3|few|TRBV2|NA
CASTSGDGRTDTQYF
TGTGCCAGCACTTCAGGGGACGGGCGCACAGATACGCAGTATTTT
>14|TRBJ2-7|many|TRBV27|TRBD2
CASSLKTSGYEQYF
TGTGCCAGCAGTTTAAAGACTAGCGGATACGAGCAGTACTTC
>13|TRBJ1-2|many|TRBV5-6|TRBD1
CASSPDRYRGYTF
TGTGCCAGCAGCCCGGACAGGTACAGAGGCTACACCTTC
>15|TRBJ2-5|many|TRBV6-1|NA
CASSESIGSLETQYF
TGTGCCAGCAGTGAGAGTATTGGTAGTCTGGAGACCCAGTACTTC
>14|TRBJ1-1|many|TRBV6-2/TRBV6-3|NA
CASSYPRGNTEAFF
TGTGCCAGCAGTTACCCAAGGGGTAACACTGAAGCTTTCTTT
>14|TRBJ1-2|NA|TRBV5-6|NA
CASSLGAASYGYTF
TGTGCCAGCAGCTTGGGGGCGGCCTCCTATGGCTACACCTTC
>14|TRBJ2-7|many|TRBV7-2|TRBD2
CASSFTSGRYEQYF
TGTGCCAGCAGCTTTACTAGCGGGAGGTACGAGCAGTACTTC
>12|TRBJ2-1|many|TRBV5-6|NA
CASSLLSHEQFF
TGTGCCAGCAGCCTACTAAGCCATGAGCAGTTCTTC
>12|TRBJ2-3|many|TRBV11-2|NA
CASSLDADTQYF
TGTGCCAGCAGCTTAGATGCAGATACGCAGTATTTT
>16|TRBJ1-1|many|TRBV27|NA
CASSSPPGIMNTEAFF
TGTGCCAGCAGTTCACCACCGGGAATCATGAACACTGAAGCTTTCTTT
>14|TRBJ2-7|few|TRBV27|NA
CASSLNGQGYEQYF
TGTGCCAGCAGTTTAAATGGACAAGGCTACGAGCAGTACTTC
>16|TRBJ2-7|NA|TRBV19|TRBD1
CASSQATGLPVYEQYF
TGTGCCAGTAGTCAGGCGACAGGGCTCCCCGTATACGAGCAGTACTTC
>13|TRBJ2-4|NA|TRBV30|TRBD2
CAWSVGGETIQYF
TGTGCCTGGAGTGTGGGGGGGGAAACCATTCAGTACTTC
>15|TRBJ2-1|many|TRBV11-2|TRBD2
CASSTLAGGRSEQFF
TGTGCCAGCAGCACTCTAGCGGGAGGCCGGAGTGAGCAGTTCTTC
>14|TRBJ1-3|few|TRBV28|NA
CASSFVASGNTIYF
TGTGCCAGCAGTTTTGTGGCTTCTGGAAACACCATATATTTT
>14|TRBJ2-7|few|TRBV6-2/TRBV6-3|NA
CASSPHEGPYEQYF
TGTGCCAGCAGCCCCCATGAGGGCCCCTACGAGCAGTACTTC
>15|TRBJ1-5|many|TRBV6-1|TRBD1
CASSEGQYSNQPQHF
TGTGCCAGCAGTGAGGGACAGTATAGCAATCAGCCCCAGCATTTT
>13|TRBJ1-4|NA|TRBV10-3|NA
CASQDGSNEKLFF
TGTGCCAGTCAGGACGGATCTAATGAAAAACTGTTTTTT
>12|TRBJ2-7|NA|TRBV29-1|NA
CSVEGHPGVQYF
TGCAGCGTTGAGGGACACCCAGGGGTGCAGTACTTC
>16|TRBJ1-4|NA|TRBV6-6|NA
CASSYGGPTTNEKLFF
TGTGCCAGCAGTTACGGGGGACCAACAACTAATGAAAAACTGTTTTTT
>13|TRBJ2-7|many|TRBV13|NA
CASSTTTLGEQYF
TGTGCCAGCAGCACGACTACGTTGGGCGAGCAGTACTTC
>15|TRBJ2-7|many|TRBV24-1|TRBD1
CATSDNGQGAREQYF
TGTGCCACCAGTGATAACGGACAGGGGGCGCGGGAGCAGTACTTC